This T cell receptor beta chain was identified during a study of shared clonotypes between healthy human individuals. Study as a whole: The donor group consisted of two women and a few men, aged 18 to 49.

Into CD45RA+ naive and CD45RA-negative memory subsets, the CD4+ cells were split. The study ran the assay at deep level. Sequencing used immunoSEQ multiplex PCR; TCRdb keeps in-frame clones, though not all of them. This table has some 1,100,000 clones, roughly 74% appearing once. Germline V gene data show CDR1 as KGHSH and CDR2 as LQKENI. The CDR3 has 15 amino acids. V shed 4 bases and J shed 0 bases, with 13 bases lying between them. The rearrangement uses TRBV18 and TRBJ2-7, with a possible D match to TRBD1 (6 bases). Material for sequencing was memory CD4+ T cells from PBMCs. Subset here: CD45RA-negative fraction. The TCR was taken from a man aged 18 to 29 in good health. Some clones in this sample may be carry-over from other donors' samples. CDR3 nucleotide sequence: TGTGCCAGCTCACGGAGACAGGAGAGCTCCTACGAGCAGTACTTC. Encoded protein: CASSRRQESSYEQYF.